This entry features one T cell receptor (beta chain) sequence. The record originates from a study of cytomegalovirus exposure and HLA in healthy donors. The germline V gene encodes CDR1 MDHEN and CDR2 SYDVKM. The ends lost 10 bases at V and 4 bases at J; junction bases unmatched: 9. The length of the CDR3 is 14 residues. The PCR had 60 Vbeta and 13 Jbeta primers. Clones were sequenced by immunoSEQ multiplex PCR, and TCRdb holds only the in-frame ones, with some missing. The table shows about 150,000 clones, with about four fifths occurring only once. This sequence was found in a man aged 45 to 65 in good health and CMV-seropositive. This sequence joins TRBV28 and TRBJ1-4; 7 bases map to TRBD1. Sequenced material: PBMCs. This CDR3 is CATDATGINEKLFF. The CDR3 DNA follows: TGTGCCACAGACGCGACAGGGATTAATGAAAAACTGTTTTTT.